This T cell receptor (beta chain) was profiled in a study of beta chain features in type 1 diabetes (dated by TCRdb to between 2017 and 2018). General notes on the study: Mean age, gender distribution, total cell number and subset yield were not different between patients and healthy donors. Regulatory and stem cell-like memory subsets were isolated from only 8 patients and about 8 healthy donors, whereas naive and central memory subsets came from all 28 donors. In the study, TCRB repertoires of sorted circulating CD4+ T cell subsets from recently diagnosed type 1 diabetes patients were compared with those of matched healthy donors. A total of just under 110,000,000 sorted cells were examined across all samples, and RNA yield correlated strongly with the number of cells per subset.

General findings and caveats noted by the study authors: Because cDNA rather than genomic DNA was sequenced, highly expressing activated cells could have been over-represented, although no difference in activation and CD3 levels was found between groups. Naive, central memory and regulatory TCRB repertoires appeared more similar among patients than among healthy donors. A moderate but significant shortening of TCRB CDR3 length was observed in type 1 diabetes patients in all four CD4+ subsets. Because the HLA sub-analyses included only small numbers of individuals, any influence of HLA type on TCRB rearrangement was left unresolved. Fewer insertions and more nucleotide deletions at VDJ recombination sites were observed in patients with type 1 diabetes, implying thymic rearrangement abnormalities. PCR may preferentially amplify shorter templates, but because patient and control samples were amplified and corrected together, any resulting skew would affect both groups equally.

The V end loses 3 bases and the J end loses 0 bases, and a stretch of 11 bases separates them. Reading the germline V gene gives CDR1 SGDLS and CDR2 YYNGEE. The CDR3, cysteine through phenylalanine, is 15 amino acids long. The sequence is cut down to CDR3 DNA, 45 bases in frame from base 1. On this clone itself: Its specific antigen is unknown. No per-base quality is available; no much larger clone lies one base away.

Each donor gave one peripheral blood draw, around 0.12 L on average, collected into heparinised tubes. Using a panel that included CD45RO, CCR7, CD25, CD127, CD95 and CD27, naive, central memory, regulatory and stem cell-like memory CD4+ T cells were sorted on a BD FACSAria II. Every sorted population had a purity above 95%. Right away, PBMCs were isolated by Lymphoprep density gradient centrifugation and were stained directly, with no culture step. Samples were stained and sorted in pairs, with one healthy donor and one patient per experiment, so that batch effects were minimized. All of the isolated RNA was reverse transcribed with the High Capacity cDNA Reverse Transcription Kit, so expressed TCRB transcripts were sequenced. Naive, central memory and regulatory T cell samples underwent deep immunoSEQ sequencing, averaging around 3.7 million total reads per sample. Sorted cells were lysed in RLT buffer, and RNA was extracted using DNase-treated RNeasy Micro or Mini kits according to cell number. Each cell subset was processed separately to prevent cross-contamination, with patient and healthy donor samples processed together. TCRB sequences were amplified from cDNA with the immunoSEQ multiplex PCR, producing 87-bp fragments spanning the CDR3 region. Sequencing of the amplicons was performed on the Illumina HiSeq platform. As for how the authors treated the data: PCR bias was corrected computationally using synthetic template baselines, and reads within Hamming distance 2 were collapsed, with unmergeable singletons discarded. Reads were aligned against IMGT to assign V, D and J genes, CDR3 length and insertions or deletions at six rearrangement sites. Within each subset, clonotype counts were normalized to sorted cell number, after which true diversity and Gini coefficients were computed with the tcR R package. Repertoire sharing was quantified using the overlap coefficient calculated on TCRB nucleotide sequences. This immuneACCESS table, as held by TCRdb, lists in-frame sequences with V and J called but not all clones. Of the missing ones, under half trace to an unresolved V gene in checked studies; the others have no known cause. D and trimming come from the DNA, and the V and J calls and clone size come from that table. The sample includes about 150,000 clones, with 11% observed a single time. Approximately 2% of the sample lies in the top ten.

This TCR was sampled from a young man in good health. Rearrangement joined TRBV9 to TRBJ2-3; the D gene may be TRBD1 or TRBD2, since each aligns over 5 bases. Sequenced: central memory CD4+ T cells from blood. The DNA sequence is TGTGCCAGCAGCGCGGGACCGACTAGCACAGATACGCAGTATTTT. Protein translation: CASSAGPTSTDTQYF.